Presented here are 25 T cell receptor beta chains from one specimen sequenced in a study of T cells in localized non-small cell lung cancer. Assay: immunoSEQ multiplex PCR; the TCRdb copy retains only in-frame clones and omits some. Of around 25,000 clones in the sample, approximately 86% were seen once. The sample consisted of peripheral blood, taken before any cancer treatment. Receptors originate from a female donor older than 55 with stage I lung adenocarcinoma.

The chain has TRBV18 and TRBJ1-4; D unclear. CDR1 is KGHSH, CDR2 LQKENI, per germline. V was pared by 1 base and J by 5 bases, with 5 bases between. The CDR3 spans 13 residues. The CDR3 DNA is TGTGCCAGCTCACCACAGGGAAATGAAAAACTGTTTTTT. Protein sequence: CASSPQGNEKLFF.

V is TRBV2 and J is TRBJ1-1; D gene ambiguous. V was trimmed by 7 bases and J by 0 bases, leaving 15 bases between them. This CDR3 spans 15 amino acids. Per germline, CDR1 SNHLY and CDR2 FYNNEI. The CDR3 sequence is CASTPSGRVNTEAFF. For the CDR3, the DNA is TGTGCCAGCACCCCAAGTGGCCGAGTGAACACTGAAGCTTTCTTT.

The CDR3 protein is CASSVQMNTEAFF. Written as DNA, the CDR3 is TGTGCCAGCAGCGTCCAGATGAACACTGAAGCTTTCTTT. The chain uses TRBV14 and TRBJ1-1, with unresolved D. V was shortened by 5 bases and J by 0 bases, with 7 bases between the two germline ends. The germline V gene has CDR1 SGHDN and CDR2 FVKESK. CDR3 length equals 13 residues.

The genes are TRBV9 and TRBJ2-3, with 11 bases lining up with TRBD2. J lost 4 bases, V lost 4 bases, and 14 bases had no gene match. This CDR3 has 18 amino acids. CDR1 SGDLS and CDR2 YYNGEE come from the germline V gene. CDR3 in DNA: TGTGCCAGCAGCTACGGGACTAGCGGCGCCCCCATCCCAGATACGCAGTATTTT. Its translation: CASSYGTSGAPIPDTQYF.

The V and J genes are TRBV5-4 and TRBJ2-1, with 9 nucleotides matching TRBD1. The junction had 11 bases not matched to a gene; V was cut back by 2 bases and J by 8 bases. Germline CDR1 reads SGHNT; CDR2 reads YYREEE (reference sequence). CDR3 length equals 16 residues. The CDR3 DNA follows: TGTGCCAGCAGCTTCGCCCCGGGACAGGGTGTCCATGAGCAGTTCTTC. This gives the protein CASSFAPGQGVHEQFF.

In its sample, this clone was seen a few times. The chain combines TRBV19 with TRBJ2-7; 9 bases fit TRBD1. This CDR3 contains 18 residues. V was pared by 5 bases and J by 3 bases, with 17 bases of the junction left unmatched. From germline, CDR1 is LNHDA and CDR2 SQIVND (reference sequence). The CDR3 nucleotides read TGTGCCAGTAGTCCTCGTACAGGGGGCGCGGACGGGATCTACGAGCAGTACTTC. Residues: CASSPRTGGADGIYEQYF.

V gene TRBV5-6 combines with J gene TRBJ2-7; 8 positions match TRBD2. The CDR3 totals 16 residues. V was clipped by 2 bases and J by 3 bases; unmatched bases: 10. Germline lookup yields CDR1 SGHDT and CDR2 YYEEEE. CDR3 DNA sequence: TGTGCCAGCAGCTTAGGGGCGGGACTAGGCGACTACGAGCAGTACTTC. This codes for CASSLGAGLGDYEQYF.

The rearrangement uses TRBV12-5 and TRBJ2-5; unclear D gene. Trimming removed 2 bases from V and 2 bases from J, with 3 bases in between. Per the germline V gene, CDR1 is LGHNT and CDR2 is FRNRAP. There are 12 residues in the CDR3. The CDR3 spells CASGLRQETQYF. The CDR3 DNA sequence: TGTGCTAGTGGTTTGAGACAAGAGACCCAGTACTTC.

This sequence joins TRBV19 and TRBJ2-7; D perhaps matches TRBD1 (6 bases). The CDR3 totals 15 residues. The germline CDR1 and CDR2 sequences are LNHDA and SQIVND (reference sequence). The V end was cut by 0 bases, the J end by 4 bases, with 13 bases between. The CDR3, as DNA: TGTGCCAGTAGTATAGATTCTCAACAGGGTTACGAGCAGTACTTC. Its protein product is CASSIDSQQGYEQYF. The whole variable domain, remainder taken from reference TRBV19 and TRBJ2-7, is DGGITQSPKYLFRKEGQNVTLSCEQNLNHDAMYWYRQDPGQGLRLIYYSQIVNDFQKGDIAEGYSVSREKKESFPLTVTSAQKNPTAFYLCASSIDSQQGYEQYFGPGTRLTVT.

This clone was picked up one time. DNA for the CDR3: TGTGCCAGTAGTATTCAGGCTACGCTTAATGAGCAGTTCTTC. Its protein product is CASSIQATLNEQFF. J is TRBJ2-1 and V is TRBV19; no clear D. Germline V CDR1 and CDR2: LNHDA, SQIVND (reference sequence). The CDR3 extends over 14 amino acids. Trimming removed 3 bases at V and 7 bases at J, with 13 bases between.

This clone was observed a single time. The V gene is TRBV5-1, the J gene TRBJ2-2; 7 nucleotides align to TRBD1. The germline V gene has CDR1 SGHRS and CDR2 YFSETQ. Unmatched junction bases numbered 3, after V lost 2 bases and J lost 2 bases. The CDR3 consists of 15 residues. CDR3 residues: CASSFRQGNTGELFF. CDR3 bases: TGCGCCAGCAGCTTCCGACAGGGCAACACCGGGGAGCTGTTTTTT.

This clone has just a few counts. CDR3 protein: CASSDSGTGDTGELFF. CDR3 nucleotides: TGTGCCAGCAGTGACTCCGGGACAGGGGACACCGGGGAGCTGTTTTTT. The chain recombines TRBV6-4 with TRBJ2-2; the match to TRBD1 covers 10 bases. The V gene end was trimmed by 0 bases and the J gene end by 3 bases; junction bases not matched to a gene: 1. The CDR3 loop spans 16 amino acids. The germline CDR1 and CDR2 sequences are MRHNA and SNTAGT.

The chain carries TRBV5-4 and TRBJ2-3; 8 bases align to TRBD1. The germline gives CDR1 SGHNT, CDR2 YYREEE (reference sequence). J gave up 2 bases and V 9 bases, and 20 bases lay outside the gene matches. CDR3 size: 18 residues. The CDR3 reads CAIPQGAGGPLNTDTQYF. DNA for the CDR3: TGTGCCATACCGCAAGGGGCAGGGGGCCCCTTAAACACAGATACGCAGTATTTT.

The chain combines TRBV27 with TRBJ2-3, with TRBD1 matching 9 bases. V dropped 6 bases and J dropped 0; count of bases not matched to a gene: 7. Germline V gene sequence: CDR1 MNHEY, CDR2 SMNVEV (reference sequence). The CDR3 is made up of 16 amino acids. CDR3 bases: TGTGCCAGCAGCCGTGACAGGGGGGGGAGCACAGATACGCAGTATTTT. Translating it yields CASSRDRGGSTDTQYF.

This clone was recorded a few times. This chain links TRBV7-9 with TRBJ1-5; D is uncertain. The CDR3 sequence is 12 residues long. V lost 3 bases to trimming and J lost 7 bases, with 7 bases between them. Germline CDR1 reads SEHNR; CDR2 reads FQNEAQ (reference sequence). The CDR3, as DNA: TGTGCCAGCAGCTTCTTATCCCAGCCCCAGCATTTT. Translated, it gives CASSFLSQPQHF. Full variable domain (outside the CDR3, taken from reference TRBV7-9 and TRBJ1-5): DTGVSQNPRHKITKRGQNVTFRCDPISEHNRLYWYRQTLGQGPEFLTYFQNEAQLEKSRLLSDRFSAERPKGSFSTLEIQRTEQGDSAMYLCASSFLSQPQHFGDGTRLSIL.

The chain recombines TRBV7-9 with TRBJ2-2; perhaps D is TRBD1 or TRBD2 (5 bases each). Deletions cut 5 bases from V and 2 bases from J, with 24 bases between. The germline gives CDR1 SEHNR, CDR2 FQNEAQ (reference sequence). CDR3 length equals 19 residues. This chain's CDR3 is CASSKNPTGTRINTGELFF. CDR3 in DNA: TGTGCCAGCAGCAAGAACCCCACCGGGACCCGGATAAACACCGGGGAGCTGTTTTTT.

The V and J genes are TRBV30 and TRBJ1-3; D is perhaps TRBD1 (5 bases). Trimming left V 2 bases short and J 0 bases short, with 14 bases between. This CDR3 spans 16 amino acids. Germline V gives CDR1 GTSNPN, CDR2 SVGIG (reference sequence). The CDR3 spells CAWSWAGSLSGNTIYF. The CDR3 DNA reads TGTGCCTGGAGTTGGGCAGGGTCCCTCTCTGGAAACACCATATATTTT.

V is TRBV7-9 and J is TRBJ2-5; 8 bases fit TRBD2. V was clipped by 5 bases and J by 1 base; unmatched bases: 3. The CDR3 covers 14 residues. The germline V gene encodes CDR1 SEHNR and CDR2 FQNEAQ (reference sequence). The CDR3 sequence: CASSIGTSQETQYF. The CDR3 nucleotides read TGTGCCAGCAGCATCGGGACTAGCCAAGAGACCCAGTACTTC.

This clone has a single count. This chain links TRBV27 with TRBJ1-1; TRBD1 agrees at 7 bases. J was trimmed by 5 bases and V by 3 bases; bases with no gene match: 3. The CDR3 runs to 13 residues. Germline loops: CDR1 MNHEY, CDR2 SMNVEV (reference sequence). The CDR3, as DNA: TGTGCCAGCAGTTTGTACAGGGGAACTGAAGCTTTCTTT. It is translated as CASSLYRGTEAFF.

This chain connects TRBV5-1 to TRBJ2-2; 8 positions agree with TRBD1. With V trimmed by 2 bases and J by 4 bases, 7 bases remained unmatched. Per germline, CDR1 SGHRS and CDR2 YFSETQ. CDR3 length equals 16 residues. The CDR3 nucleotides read TGCGCCAGCAGCTTAAGTGCCGGGACAGGCACCGGGGAGCTGTTTTTT. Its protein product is CASSLSAGTGTGELFF.

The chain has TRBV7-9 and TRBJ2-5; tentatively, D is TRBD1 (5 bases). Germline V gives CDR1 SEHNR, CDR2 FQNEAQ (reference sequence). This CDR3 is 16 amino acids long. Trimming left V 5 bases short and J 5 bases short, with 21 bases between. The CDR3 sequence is CASSPTDMTRWETQYF. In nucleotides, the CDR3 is TGTGCCAGCAGCCCAACGGACATGACACGGTGGGAGACCCAGTACTTC.

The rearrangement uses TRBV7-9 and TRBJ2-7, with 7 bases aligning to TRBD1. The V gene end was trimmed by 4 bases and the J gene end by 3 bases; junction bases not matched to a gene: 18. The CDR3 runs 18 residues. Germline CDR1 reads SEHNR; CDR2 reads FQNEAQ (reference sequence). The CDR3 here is CASSSTHKTGTVIYEQYF. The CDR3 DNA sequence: TGTGCCAGCAGCTCTACACATAAGACCGGGACAGTTATCTACGAGCAGTACTTC.

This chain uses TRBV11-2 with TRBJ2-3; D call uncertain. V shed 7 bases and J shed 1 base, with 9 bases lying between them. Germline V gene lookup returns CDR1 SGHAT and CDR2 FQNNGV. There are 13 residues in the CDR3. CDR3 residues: CASNPSGTDTQYF. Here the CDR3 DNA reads TGTGCCAGCAATCCCAGTGGCACAGATACGCAGTATTTT.

The CDR3: CASSVNTDYEQYF. The DNA of the CDR3 is TGTGCCAGCAGTGTGAATACAGACTACGAGCAGTACTTC. The J gene is TRBJ2-7, the V gene TRBV2; D gene ambiguous. Germline V gene data show CDR1 as SNHLY and CDR2 as FYNNEI. The V end lost 4 bases, the J end lost 3 bases, and 10 bases lay between the germline ends. The CDR3 sequence is 13 residues long.

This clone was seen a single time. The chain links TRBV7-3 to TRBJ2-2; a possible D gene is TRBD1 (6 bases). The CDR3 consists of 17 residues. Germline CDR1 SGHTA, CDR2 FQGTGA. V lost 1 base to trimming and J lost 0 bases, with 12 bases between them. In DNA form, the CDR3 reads TGTGCCAGCAGCTTAATGCCGGACAGCACGAACACCGGGGAGCTGTTTTTT. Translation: CASSLMPDSTNTGELFF.